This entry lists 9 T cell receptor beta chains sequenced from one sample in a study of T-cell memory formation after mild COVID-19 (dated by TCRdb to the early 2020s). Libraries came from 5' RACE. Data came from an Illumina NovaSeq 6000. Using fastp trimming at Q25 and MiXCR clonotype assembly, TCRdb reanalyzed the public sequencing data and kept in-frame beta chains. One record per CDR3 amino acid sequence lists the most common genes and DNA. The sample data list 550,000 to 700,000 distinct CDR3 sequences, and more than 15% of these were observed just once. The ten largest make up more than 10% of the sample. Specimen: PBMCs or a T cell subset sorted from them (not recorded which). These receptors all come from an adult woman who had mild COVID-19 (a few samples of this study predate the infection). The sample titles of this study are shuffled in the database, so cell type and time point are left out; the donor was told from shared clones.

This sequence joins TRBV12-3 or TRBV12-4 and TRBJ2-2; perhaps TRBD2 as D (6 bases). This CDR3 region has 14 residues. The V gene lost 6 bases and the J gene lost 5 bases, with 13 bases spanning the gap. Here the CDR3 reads CASRMVAVTGELFF. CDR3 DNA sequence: TGTGCCAGCAGAATGGTAGCGGTAACCGGGGAGCTGTTTTTT.

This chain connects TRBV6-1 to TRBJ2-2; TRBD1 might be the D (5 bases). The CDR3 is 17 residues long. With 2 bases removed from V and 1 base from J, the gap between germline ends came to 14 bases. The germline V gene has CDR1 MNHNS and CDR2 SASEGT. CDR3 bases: TGTGCCAGCAGTGAATTGGACCGGACAATGAACACCGGGGAGCTGTTTTTT. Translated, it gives CASSELDRTMNTGELFF.

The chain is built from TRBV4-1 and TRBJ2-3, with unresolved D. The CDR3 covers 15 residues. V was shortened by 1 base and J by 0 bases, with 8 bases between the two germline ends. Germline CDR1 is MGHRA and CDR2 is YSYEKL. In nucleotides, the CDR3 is TGCGCCAGCAGCCAAGTGGGCGGCAGCACAGATACGCAGTATTTT. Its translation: CASSQVGGSTDTQYF.

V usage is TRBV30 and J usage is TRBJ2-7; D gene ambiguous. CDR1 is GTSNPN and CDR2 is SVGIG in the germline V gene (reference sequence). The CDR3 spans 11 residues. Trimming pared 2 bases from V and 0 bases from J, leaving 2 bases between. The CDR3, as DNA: TGTGCCTGGAGTAGCTCCTACGAGCAGTACTTC. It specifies CAWSSSYEQYF.

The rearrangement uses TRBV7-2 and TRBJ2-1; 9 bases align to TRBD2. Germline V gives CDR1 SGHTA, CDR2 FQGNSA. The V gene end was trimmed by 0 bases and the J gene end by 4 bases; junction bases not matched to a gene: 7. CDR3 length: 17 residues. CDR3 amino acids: CASSLAPGTSQYNEQFF. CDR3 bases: TGTGCCAGCAGCTTAGCCCCCGGGACTAGCCAGTACAATGAGCAGTTCTTC.

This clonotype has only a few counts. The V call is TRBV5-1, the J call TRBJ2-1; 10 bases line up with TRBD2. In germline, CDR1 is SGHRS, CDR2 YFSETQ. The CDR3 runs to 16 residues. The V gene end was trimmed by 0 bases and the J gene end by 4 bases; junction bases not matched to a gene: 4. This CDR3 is CASSLASGGAYNEQFF. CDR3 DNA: TGCGCCAGCAGCTTGGCCAGCGGGGGGGCGTACAATGAGCAGTTCTTC.

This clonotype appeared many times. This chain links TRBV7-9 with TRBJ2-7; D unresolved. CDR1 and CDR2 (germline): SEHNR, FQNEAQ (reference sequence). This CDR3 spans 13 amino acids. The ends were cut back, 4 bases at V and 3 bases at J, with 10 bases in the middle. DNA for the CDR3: TGTGCCAGCAGCTCCCGGACGGGCTACGAGCAGTACTTC. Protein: CASSSRTGYEQYF.

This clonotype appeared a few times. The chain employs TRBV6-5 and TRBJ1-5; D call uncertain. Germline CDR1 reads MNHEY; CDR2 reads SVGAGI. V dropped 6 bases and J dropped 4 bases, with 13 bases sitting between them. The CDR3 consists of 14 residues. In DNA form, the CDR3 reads TGTGCCAGCAGCGCGGGCTCTGGTAATCAGCCCCAGCATTTT. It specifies CASSAGSGNQPQHF.

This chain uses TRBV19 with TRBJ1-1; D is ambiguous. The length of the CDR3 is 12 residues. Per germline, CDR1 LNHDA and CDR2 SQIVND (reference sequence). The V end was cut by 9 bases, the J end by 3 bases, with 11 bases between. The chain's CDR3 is CASVRKDTEAFF. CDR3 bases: TGTGCCAGCGTCAGGAAGGACACTGAAGCTTTCTTT.